This T cell receptor (beta chain) was retrieved from a study of blood T cell repertoires in COVID-19. TCRdb's copy holds only in-frame clones and misses some; the assay was immunoSEQ multiplex PCR. The table has about 150,000 clones, about 88% seen once. The CDR3 consists of 16 residues. The germline V gene encodes CDR1 KGHSH and CDR2 LQKENI. V was clipped by 3 bases and J by 6 bases; unmatched bases: 9. Residents of about 25 US areas, aged about 18 to 95 years, made up the participants. Cohort 3 recovery required two negative PCRs, clearance, or symptom resolution. Sequencing was carried out using PBMCs or T cells enriched from blood (not recorded which). The V and J genes are TRBV18 and TRBJ2-3, with TRBD2 matching 10 bases. The receptor's source is a man aged 50 or older who had recovered from COVID-19. This CDR3 is CASSPFERGGGDTQYF. The CDR3 bases are TGTGCCAGCTCACCGTTTGAGCGGGGGGGCGGCGATACGCAGTATTTT.